This passage covers 21 T cell receptor beta chains from one sample sequenced in a study of cytomegalovirus exposure and HLA in healthy donors. Vbeta (60) and Jbeta (13) primers were used in the PCR. Assay used: immunoSEQ multiplex PCR; TCRdb lists only in-frame clones, some missing. The sample consists of under 200,000 clones, 81% of them appearing once. The sequencing input was PBMCs. The receptors were sampled from a man aged 45-65 years in good health and CMV-seronegative.

The chain joins TRBV18 to TRBJ1-3; 8 positions match TRBD1. CDR3 length: 15 amino acids. Germline V gene data show CDR1 as KGHSH and CDR2 as LQKENI. The V gene end was trimmed by 5 bases and the J gene end by 4 bases; junction bases not matched to a gene: 7. CDR3 sequence reads: CASSYGQGSGNTIYF. CDR3 DNA sequence: TGTGCCAGCTCATACGGACAGGGCTCAGGAAACACCATATATTTT.

The gene calls are TRBV7-9 and TRBJ2-4; D not certain. CDR3 length: 13 residues. V lost 2 bases and J 11 bases, leaving 13 bases between the germline ends. Germline V gives CDR1 SEHNR, CDR2 FQNEAQ (reference sequence). This CDR3 reads CASSLHAASVQYF. CDR3 bases: TGTGCCAGCAGCTTACATGCAGCGAGCGTTCAGTACTTC. Complete variable domain (other parts from reference TRBV7-9 and TRBJ2-4): DTGVSQNPRHKITKRGQNVTFRCDPISEHNRLYWYRQTLGQGPEFLTYFQNEAQLEKSRLLSDRFSAERPKGSFSTLEIQRTEQGDSAMYLCASSLHAASVQYFGAGTRLSVL.

The chain links TRBV19 to TRBJ1-2; 8 bases fit TRBD1. CDR3 size: 15 residues. Trimming took 5 bases from V and 0 from J; bases not matched to a gene: 5. CDR1 LNHDA and CDR2 SQIVND come from the germline V gene (reference sequence). In DNA, the CDR3 is TGTGCCAGTAGTTTCGGACAGGGAGCTAACTATGGCTACACCTTC. Amino acid sequence: CASSFGQGANYGYTF.

This sequence joins TRBV19 and TRBJ2-6, with 9 bases matching TRBD1. This CDR3 region has 18 residues. The J segment lost 1 base and the V segment lost 10 bases, leaving 14 bases of the junction unmatched. The V gene's germline CDR1 is LNHDA and CDR2 SQIVND (reference sequence). The CDR3 is CATTGWGQGKSGANVLTF. The CDR3 DNA reads as TGTGCCACCACCGGATGGGGACAGGGAAAATCTGGGGCCAACGTCCTGACTTTC.

This chain joins TRBV5-1 and TRBJ2-1; 7 bases are a match to TRBD2. The junction had 6 bases not matched to a gene; V was cut back by 6 bases and J by 3 bases. The V gene's germline CDR1 is SGHRS and CDR2 YFSETQ. The CDR3 is 14 amino acids. As DNA, the CDR3 is TGCGCCAGCACTAGGAGCGGGGTCTACAATGAGCAGTTCTTC. Translation gives CASTRSGVYNEQFF.

V gene TRBV15 combines with J gene TRBJ1-1; D ambiguous. The CDR3 spans 13 residues. Germline CDR1 and CDR2: LNHNV and YYDKDF (reference sequence). V lost 0 bases to trimming and J lost 11 bases, with 13 bases between them. As DNA, the CDR3 is TGTGCCACCAGCAGAGAGGCCCCTACCGGGGCTTTCTTT. Amino acids: CATSREAPTGAFF.

The V gene is TRBV4-1, the J gene TRBJ2-7; 12 bases agree with TRBD1. V was pared by 3 bases and J by 4 bases, with 13 bases of the junction left unmatched. Germline lookup yields CDR1 MGHRA and CDR2 YSYEKL. The CDR3 has 18 amino acids. The CDR3 is CASSQVQGTGGSYYEQYF. The CDR3 nucleotides read TGCGCCAGCAGCCAGGTACAAGGGACAGGGGGCTCATATTACGAGCAGTACTTC.

The V gene is TRBV7-9, the J gene TRBJ1-1, with D possibly matching TRBD1 (5 bases). There are 13 residues in the CDR3. The germline gives CDR1 SEHNR, CDR2 FQNEAQ (reference sequence). V lost 3 bases to trimming and J lost 7 bases, with 12 bases between them. The CDR3 here is CASSFDSKGEAFF. The CDR3 DNA reads as TGTGCCAGCAGCTTCGACAGTAAGGGTGAAGCTTTCTTT.

A remark on this clone: An end of the junction differs from the germline gene, which may be a read error. This chain uses TRBV7-9 with TRBJ2-5; D may be TRBD2 (5 bases). Germline V gene lookup returns CDR1 SEHNR and CDR2 FQNEAQ (reference sequence). This CDR3 contains 15 residues. CDR3 in amino acids: CSSSSPERAEETQYF. For the CDR3, the DNA is TGTTCCAGCAGCTCGCCGGAGAGAGCGGAAGAGACCCAGTACTTC. The variable domain in full, completed from reference TRBV7-9 and TRBJ2-5, reads DTGVSQNPRHKITKRGQNVTFRCDPISEHNRLYWYRQTLGQGPEFLTYFQNEAQLEKSRLLSDRFSAERPKGSFSTLEIQRTEQGDSAMYLCSSSSPERAEETQYFGPGTRLLVL.

V is TRBV7-2 and J is TRBJ2-5; the D gene is possibly TRBD1 (6 bases). The DNA end is more similar to TRBJ2-7, so the J call may be wrong. CDR3 length: 13 residues. Germline lookup yields CDR1 SGHTA and CDR2 FQGNSA. The CDR3 sequence: CASRQGPSYEQYF. CDR3 nucleotide sequence: TGTGCCAGCAGGCAGGGGCCCTCCTACGAGCAGTACTTC.

The genes are TRBV13 and TRBJ1-1, with D unclear. The length of the CDR3 is 16 residues. V lost 3 bases and J 1 base, leaving 15 bases between the germline ends. The germline V gene encodes CDR1 PRHDT and CDR2 FYEKMQ (reference sequence). CDR3 in amino acids: CASSLRDWSGNTEAFF. The CDR3 region has the DNA TGTGCCAGCAGCTTGAGGGATTGGTCAGGGAACACTGAAGCTTTCTTT.

The chain combines TRBV19 with TRBJ2-3; TRBD1 matches 10 bases. V shed 4 bases, J shed 3 bases, and the junction held 19 bases outside the gene matches. The CDR3 spans 20 residues. Per germline, CDR1 LNHDA and CDR2 SQIVND (reference sequence). The CDR3 reads CASSTLKAPGQGRWTDTQYF. The CDR3 coding sequence is TGTGCCAGTAGTACCCTGAAAGCCCCGGGACAGGGGCGTTGGACAGATACGCAGTATTTT.

The chain joins TRBV19 to TRBJ2-3, with 14 positions matching TRBD2. Looked up from germline, CDR1 is LNHDA and CDR2 is SQIVND (reference sequence). Losses at the gene ends were 6 bases for V and 3 bases for J; bases not matched to a gene: 8. CDR3 size: 17 residues. The CDR3 loop reads CASSQGLAGALTDTQYF. For the CDR3, the DNA is TGTGCCAGTAGCCAGGGACTAGCGGGGGCCTTAACAGATACGCAGTATTTT.

The sample holds one count of this clone. The chain joins TRBV18 to TRBJ1-1; 7 bases line up with TRBD1. The CDR3 consists of 14 residues. The J segment lost 5 bases and the V segment lost 3 bases, leaving 6 bases of the junction unmatched. CDR1 and CDR2 (germline): KGHSH, LQKENI. This chain's CDR3 is CASSPLTGETEAFF. CDR3 DNA sequence: TGTGCCAGCTCACCGCTTACAGGGGAAACTGAAGCTTTCTTT.

This chain links TRBV5-4 with TRBJ1-1, with D maybe TRBD1 (6 bases). Germline V gives CDR1 SGHNT, CDR2 YYREEE (reference sequence). The CDR3 spans 15 residues. V lost 4 bases and J lost 1, with 14 bases in between. This CDR3 is CASSPGGAGNTEAFF. The CDR3 DNA follows: TGTGCCAGCAGCCCCGGGGGGGCGGGGAACACTGAAGCTTTCTTT.

The chain joins TRBV9 to TRBJ2-2; D is ambiguous. Trimming removed 3 bases at V and 8 bases at J, with 5 bases between. In germline, CDR1 is SGDLS, CDR2 YYNGEE. The CDR3 covers 11 residues. This chain's CDR3 is CASSASGELFF. CDR3 nucleotide sequence: TGTGCCAGCAGCGCTTCGGGGGAGCTGTTTTTT.

The genes are TRBV5-1 and TRBJ2-3; D unclear. V lost 7 bases and J lost 2, with 14 bases in between. In germline, CDR1 is SGHRS, CDR2 YFSETQ. This CDR3 has 14 residues. The CDR3 DNA is TGCGCCAGCGGGTGGCGGTCCCCCACAGATACGCAGTATTTT. Translating gives CASGWRSPTDTQYF.

This clone was recorded a few times. The chain is built from TRBV2 and TRBJ1-1, with 8 bases identical to TRBD1. V lost 5 bases to trimming and J lost 5 bases; unmatched junction nucleotides: 4. This CDR3 has 13 residues. Germline V gene lookup returns CDR1 SNHLY and CDR2 FYNNEI. CDR3 region: CASSWTGRTEAFF. CDR3 sequence (DNA): TGTGCCAGCAGTTGGACAGGGCGAACTGAAGCTTTCTTT.

The table lists this clone with a count of one. V gene TRBV7-9 combines with J gene TRBJ2-1; TRBD1 is a possible D gene (6 bases). The CDR3 sequence is 16 residues long. Looked up from germline, CDR1 is SEHNR and CDR2 is FQNEAQ (reference sequence). The V gene lost 4 bases and the J gene lost 0 bases, with 13 bases spanning the gap. CDR3 loop: CASSSITGSSYNEQFF. The CDR3 region has the DNA TGTGCCAGCAGCTCTATAACAGGGAGCTCCTACAATGAGCAGTTCTTC.

V usage is TRBV5-1 and J usage is TRBJ2-5, with 7 bases that match TRBD2. CDR1 is SGHRS and CDR2 is YFSETQ in the germline V gene. The J segment lost 5 bases and the V segment lost 4 bases, leaving 2 bases of the junction unmatched. This CDR3 has 12 amino acids. The CDR3 protein is CASSPGGETQYF. In DNA form, the CDR3 reads TGCGCCAGCAGCCCGGGAGGTGAGACCCAGTACTTC.

The V call is TRBV10-2, the J call TRBJ1-6; TRBD1 agrees at 12 bases. Germline lookup yields CDR1 WSHSY and CDR2 SAAADI. V dropped 0 bases and J dropped 10; count of bases not matched to a gene: 1. The CDR3 has 15 amino acids. The CDR3 protein is CASSESGTGGSPLHF. CDR3 in DNA: TGCGCCAGCAGTGAGTCTGGGACAGGGGGCTCACCCCTCCACTTT.